These 32 T cell receptor beta chains share one sample of origin, sequenced in a study of CD8+CD57+ T cells in acquired aplastic anemia. Genomic DNA provided the template from which TCR beta VDJ and CDR3 profiles were obtained. TCRdb analysed the reads with MiXCR anew, one entry per CDR3 protein. The sample consists of roughly 190,000 distinct CDR3 sequences, under 55% of them appearing once. It was patients with CD8+CD57+ cell expansion by flow cytometry who were chosen for sequencing. Sequencing used sorted CD4+, CD8+, or CD8+CD57+ T cells (not recorded which) from PBMCs. Receptors originate from a human donor with aplastic anemia.

The chain employs TRBV4-2 and TRBJ2-1; TRBD1 agrees at 9 bases. CDR1 and CDR2 (germline): LGHNA, YNFKEQ. This CDR3 region has 16 residues. V lost 5 bases, J lost 6 bases, and 11 bases stayed unmatched. CDR3 DNA sequence: TGTGCCAGCAGCGCACTGGGACAGGGACGTACCAATGAGCAGTTCTTC. Encoded protein: CASSALGQGRTNEQFF.

This clonotype was detected ten times or more. This chain connects TRBV7-2 to TRBJ2-5, with D unresolved. There are 13 residues in the CDR3. The germline gives CDR1 SGHTA, CDR2 FQGNSA. V was shortened by 3 bases and J by 1 base, with 6 bases between the two germline ends. CDR3 loop: CASSLWAQETQYF. The CDR3 region has the DNA TGTGCCAGCAGCTTGTGGGCCCAAGAGACCCAGTACTTC.

This clonotype was picked up many times. The chain is built from TRBV12-3 or TRBV12-4 and TRBJ2-7; D gene uncertain. Trimming left V 2 bases short and J 6 bases short, with 14 bases between. CDR3 length equals 14 residues. The CDR3 sequence: CASSLSSTLCEQYF. The DNA for the CDR3 is TGTGCCAGCAGTTTAAGCTCAACCCTCTGCGAGCAGTACTTC.

The chain combines TRBV7-9 with TRBJ1-2; D is uncertain. CDR3 length: 15 residues. From germline, CDR1 is SEHNR and CDR2 FQNEAQ (reference sequence). The V and J ends lost 1 base and 0 bases respectively, with 9 bases between them. The CDR3 loop is CASSLGAQSNYGYTF. CDR3 nucleotides: TGTGCCAGCAGCTTAGGTGCTCAGTCTAACTATGGCTACACCTTC.

The chain recombines TRBV18 with TRBJ1-3; possibly TRBD1 for D (5 bases). The V end was cut by 3 bases, the J end by 0 bases, with 6 bases between. The CDR3 is 14 amino acids. From germline, CDR1 is KGHSH and CDR2 LQKENI. CDR3 in DNA: TGTGCCAGCTCACCGGACACCTCTGGAAACACCATATATTTT. Residues: CASSPDTSGNTIYF.

The rearrangement links TRBV29-1 to TRBJ2-7; possible D gene TRBD2, 5 bases. With 3 bases removed from V and 2 bases from J, the gap between germline ends came to 8 bases. Germline V CDR1 and CDR2: SQVTM, ANQGSEA. The CDR3 has 12 amino acids. The CDR3 spells CSVEAGAYEQYF. As DNA, the CDR3 is TGCAGCGTTGAGGCCGGGGCCTACGAGCAGTACTTC.

This clonotype was found many times. CDR3 protein: CASGLYGVGTEAFF. The DNA for the CDR3 is TGTGCTAGTGGTTTGTATGGGGTCGGGACTGAAGCTTTCTTT. The genes are TRBV12-5 and TRBJ1-1, with unresolved D. This CDR3 has 14 amino acids. The germline V gene has CDR1 LGHNT and CDR2 FRNRAP. V lost 2 bases to trimming and J lost 5 bases, with 12 bases between them. Using reference TRBV12-5 and TRBJ1-1 for the parts outside the CDR3, the full variable domain is DARVTQTPRHKVTEMGQEVTMRCQPILGHNTVFWYRQTMMQGLELLAYFRNRAPLDDSGMPKDRFSAEMPDATLATLKIQPSEPRDSAVYFCASGLYGVGTEAFFGQGTRLTVV.

The chain couples TRBV2 to TRBJ2-5; tentatively, D is TRBD2 (6 bases). The germline V and J ends were trimmed by 8 bases and 2 bases, with 9 bases remaining between them. The CDR3 has 12 amino acids. Germline CDR1 is SNHLY and CDR2 is FYNNEI. DNA for the CDR3: TGTGCCAGCGGGGAGGTACAAGAGACCCAGTACTTC. Its protein is CASGEVQETQYF.

This clonotype has only one observation. The chain couples TRBV19 to TRBJ2-7; either TRBD1 or TRBD2 may supply D (6 bases each). CDR3 length equals 13 residues. In germline, CDR1 is LNHDA, CDR2 SQIVND (reference sequence). Written as DNA, the CDR3 is TGTAGCCATAGCCCTAGGGGGGATTACGAGCAGTACTTC. It specifies CSHSPRGDYEQYF.

This clonotype was counted ten times or more. V gene TRBV4-1 combines with J gene TRBJ1-2; D remains ambiguous. CDR3 length equals 14 residues. CDR1 and CDR2 from the germline V gene are MGHRA and YSYEKL. V dropped 4 bases and J dropped 4 bases, with 13 bases sitting between them. The CDR3 reads CASSLGPSTYGYTF. CDR3 coding DNA: TGCGCCAGCAGCCTAGGACCGAGTACCTATGGCTACACCTTC.

Here the CDR3 reads CASRGLAGGTSPPNEQFF. CDR3 nucleotide sequence: TGTGCCAGCAGGGGACTAGCGGGAGGTACTAGCCCTCCCAATGAGCAGTTCTTC. V is TRBV2 and J is TRBJ2-1; 15 positions match TRBD2. The germline V gene encodes CDR1 SNHLY and CDR2 FYNNEI. The CDR3 sequence is 18 residues long. V lost 6 bases to trimming and J lost 6 bases; unmatched junction nucleotides: 12. The variable domain in full, completed from reference TRBV2 and TRBJ2-1, reads EPEVTQTPSHQVTQMGQEVILRCVPISNHLYFYWYRQILGQKVEFLVSFYNNEISEKSEIFDDQFSVERPDGSNFTLKIRSTKLEDSAMYFCASRGLAGGTSPPNEQFFGPGTRLTVL.

The table lists this clonotype with many counts. The chain links TRBV20-1 to TRBJ2-1; D is uncertain. This CDR3 has 13 amino acids. The V and J ends lost 1 base and 9 bases respectively, with 13 bases between them. The germline V gene encodes CDR1 DFQATT and CDR2 SNEGSKA (reference sequence). CDR3 sequence (DNA): TGCAGTGCTAGAGGGACCCTGTTGGGTGAGCAGTTCTTC. Its translation: CSARGTLLGEQFF.

The chain has TRBV28 and TRBJ1-2; the D is unclear. Germline assignment: CDR1 MDHEN and CDR2 SYDVKM. Trimming took off 2 bases at V and 5 bases at J, with 6 bases between the two ends. The CDR3 is made up of 12 amino acids. The CDR3 DNA reads TGTGCCAGCAGTTTAGGCGAGTATGGCTACACCTTC. The encoded protein is CASSLGEYGYTF.

This clonotype came up many times. An end of the junction does not agree with germline; a read error may underlie this. V is TRBV20-1 and J is TRBJ1-1, with D unresolved. CDR3 length: 11 amino acids. In germline, CDR1 is DFQATT, CDR2 SNEGSKA (reference sequence). This CDR3 reads CSARRNAEAFF. The DNA of the CDR3 is TGCAGTGCTAGACGGAACGCTGAAGCTTTCTTT.

The J gene is TRBJ2-7, the V gene TRBV20-1; 10 bases match TRBD1. The V segment lost 4 bases and the J segment 6 bases; nucleotides outside the gene matches: 15. The CDR3 covers 16 residues. Germline-derived CDR1 and CDR2 are DFQATT and SNEGSKA (reference sequence). The CDR3 DNA reads TGCAGTGCTAAGGCTCTAGGACAGGGGGTTTTTGCCGAGCAGTACTTC. Amino acid sequence: CSAKALGQGVFAEQYF.

The chain uses TRBV5-1 and TRBJ1-4; the match to TRBD1 covers 8 bases. This CDR3 is built from 14 residues. The V and J ends lost 1 base and 7 bases, in that order; junction bases with no gene match: 3. Germline V gives CDR1 SGHRS, CDR2 YFSETQ. Written as DNA, the CDR3 is TGCGCCAGCAGCTTGCCAGGGGGCGGTGAAAAACTGTTTTTT. Protein: CASSLPGGGEKLFF.

The V and J genes are TRBV3-1 and TRBJ1-5; TRBD1 might be the D (6 bases). The germline gives CDR1 LGHDT, CDR2 YNNKEL (reference sequence). V lost 3 bases to trimming and J lost 5 bases, with 11 bases between them. This CDR3 comprises 14 residues. CDR3: CASSHRGGDQPQHF. The CDR3 DNA sequence: TGTGCCAGCAGCCACAGGGGAGGAGATCAGCCCCAGCATTTT.

The chain is built from TRBV6-2 or TRBV6-3 and TRBJ1-3; no reliable D call. Germline V CDR1 and CDR2: MNHEY, SVGEGT. CDR3 length: 15 amino acids. V was clipped by 7 bases and J by 0 bases, with 13 bases between them. The CDR3 bases are TGTGCCAGCAATTTCCGTGGCCACTCTGGAAACACCATATATTTT. It codes for CASNFRGHSGNTIYF.

This clonotype was counted at least ten times. Here the CDR3 reads CASSESLVTGYEKLFF. Written as DNA, the CDR3 is TGCGCCAGCAGTGAGTCGTTGGTGACAGGGTATGAAAAACTGTTTTTT. The chain recombines TRBV10-2 with TRBJ1-4, with 7 nucleotides matching TRBD1. The CDR3 runs 16 residues. The germline CDR1 and CDR2 sequences are WSHSY and SAAADI. V gave up 0 bases and J gave up 6 bases; unmatched junction bases: 7.

The gene calls are TRBV2 and TRBJ1-6, with 7 bases identical to TRBD1. Germline lookup yields CDR1 SNHLY and CDR2 FYNNEI. The V gene end was trimmed by 9 bases and the J gene end by 6 bases; junction bases not matched to a gene: 5. This CDR3 contains 13 residues. CDR3 region: CASPGQPNSPLHF. CDR3 bases: TGTGCCAGTCCGGGACAGCCTAATTCACCCCTCCACTTT.

There are many counts of this clonotype. The rearrangement links TRBV5-6 to TRBJ1-6; D call uncertain. Trimming stripped 4 bases from V and 10 bases from J, with 21 bases between. The CDR3 loop spans 16 amino acids. Germline-derived CDR1 and CDR2 are SGHDT and YYEEEE. CDR3 residues: CASSLGIRRSGSPLHF. The CDR3 bases are TGTGCCAGCAGCCTCGGGATCCGGAGGTCAGGATCACCCCTCCACTTT.

V usage is TRBV10-1 and J usage is TRBJ1-1, with a weak D call TRBD1 (5 bases). The CDR3 is made up of 14 amino acids. V dropped 5 bases and J dropped 3 bases, with 13 bases sitting between them. Germline assignment: CDR1 WNHNN and CDR2 SYGVQD (reference sequence). The CDR3 reads CASSYLGQDTEAFF. CDR3 bases: TGCGCCAGCAGTTACCTAGGACAAGACACTGAAGCTTTCTTT.

Regarding this clonotype: Since a much larger clone is just one base distant, this may be a read error. The rearrangement uses TRBV6-2 or TRBV6-3 and TRBJ2-1; D might be TRBD1 (6 bases). The CDR3 is 14 amino acids. Looked up from germline, CDR1 is MNHEY and CDR2 is SVGEGT. This CDR3 is CASSYGNRGNEQVF. The CDR3 nucleotides are TGTGCCAGCAGTTACGGTAATAGGGGGAATGAGCAGGTCTTC.

As for this clonotype: A junction end diverges from the germline sequence, so it may reflect a read error. V gene TRBV20-1 combines with J gene TRBJ2-5, with TRBD2 matching over 11 bases. The CDR3 loop spans 16 amino acids. Per germline, CDR1 DFQATT and CDR2 SNEGSKA (reference sequence). CDR3 sequence: CSARDRLAGYQETRYF. The CDR3 DNA is TGCAGTGCTAGAGATCGACTAGCGGGGTATCAAGAGACCCGGTACTTC.

This clonotype was recorded at least ten times. The chain combines TRBV7-8 with TRBJ2-1, with 11 nucleotides matching TRBD2. Germline lookup yields CDR1 SGHVS and CDR2 FQNEAQ. The CDR3 has 15 residues. V dropped 5 bases and J dropped 4; count of bases not matched to a gene: 4. The CDR3 region has the DNA TGTGCCAGCAGCCTGACTAGCGGGAATTACAATGAGCAGTTCTTC. Protein product: CASSLTSGNYNEQFF.

This clonotype was picked up a small number of times. The rearrangement joins TRBV5-6 to TRBJ2-1; 8 nucleotides line up with TRBD1. The junction had 13 bases not matched to a gene; V was cut back by 1 base and J by 7 bases. This CDR3 has 17 amino acids. In germline, CDR1 is SGHDT, CDR2 YYEEEE. CDR3 sequence (DNA): TGTGCCAGCAGCTTGTACGGGGCCCAGACAGGGGCAAATGAGCAGTTCTTC. Its translation is CASSLYGAQTGANEQFF.

This clonotype was seen at least ten times. The V call is TRBV9, the J call TRBJ2-2; tentatively, D is TRBD2 (6 bases). V dropped 3 bases and J dropped 5 bases, with 11 bases sitting between them. The CDR3 covers 14 residues. Germline V gives CDR1 SGDLS, CDR2 YYNGEE. In DNA, the CDR3 is TGTGCCAGCAGCGGGAGGGCCGGGACCGGGGAGCTGTTTTTT. Its protein is CASSGRAGTGELFF.

The chain recombines TRBV24-1 with TRBJ1-2, with D perhaps TRBD1 (6 bases). Germline CDR1 KGHDR, CDR2 SFDVKD. Trimming removed 2 bases at V and 7 bases at J, with 10 bases between. The CDR3 length is 13 residues. For the CDR3, the DNA is TGTGCCACCAGTGATTCGAGGGGGTTTGGCTACACCTTC. Translating gives CATSDSRGFGYTF.

This clonotype was picked up one time. The gene calls are TRBV7-9 and TRBJ2-7; the D call may be TRBD1 or TRBD2 (5 bases each). Trimming removed 5 bases from V and 2 bases from J, with 10 bases in between. Germline assignment: CDR1 SEHNR and CDR2 FQNEAQ (reference sequence). The CDR3 totals 13 residues. DNA for the CDR3: TGTGCCAGCAGCCTGGGGGTAACCTACGAGCAGTACTTC. This codes for CASSLGVTYEQYF. Together with reference TRBV7-9 and TRBJ2-7, the CDR3 gives the full variable domain: DTGVSQNPRHKITKRGQNVTFRCDPISEHNRLYWYRQTLGQGPEFLTYFQNEAQLEKSRLLSDRFSAERPKGSFSTLEIQRTEQGDSAMYLCASSLGVTYEQYFGPGTRLTVT.

This clonotype was seen a few times. The chain uses TRBV15 and TRBJ2-5; 8 nucleotides agree with TRBD2. CDR3 length: 17 amino acids. The junction had 9 bases not matched to a gene; V was cut back by 2 bases and J by 1 base. Germline V gene lookup returns CDR1 LNHNV and CDR2 YYDKDF (reference sequence). The CDR3 nucleotides read TGTGCCACCAGCAGAACCACAGGCGGGAGGATCCAAGAGACCCAGTACTTC. Translation: CATSRTTGGRIQETQYF.

This rearrangement joins TRBV10-3 to TRBJ2-2; 9 bases agree with TRBD1. With V trimmed by 0 bases and J by 4 bases, 3 bases remained unmatched. This CDR3 has 16 residues. Per the germline V gene, CDR1 is ENHRY and CDR2 is SYGVKD. The CDR3 here is CAISESGQGVTGELFF. CDR3 nucleotide sequence: TGTGCCATCAGTGAGTCGGGACAGGGAGTCACCGGGGAGCTGTTTTTT.

The V gene is TRBV29-1, the J gene TRBJ1-1; possible D gene TRBD1, 5 bases. CDR3 length: 18 residues. Trimming shortened V by 4 bases and J by 0 bases, and 24 bases separated the two germline ends. CDR1 and CDR2 from the germline V gene are SQVTM and ANQGSEA. This CDR3 is CSVVGGEIRGLMNTEAFF. CDR3 nucleotide sequence: TGCAGCGTTGTTGGGGGGGAGATAAGGGGACTCATGAACACTGAAGCTTTCTTT.